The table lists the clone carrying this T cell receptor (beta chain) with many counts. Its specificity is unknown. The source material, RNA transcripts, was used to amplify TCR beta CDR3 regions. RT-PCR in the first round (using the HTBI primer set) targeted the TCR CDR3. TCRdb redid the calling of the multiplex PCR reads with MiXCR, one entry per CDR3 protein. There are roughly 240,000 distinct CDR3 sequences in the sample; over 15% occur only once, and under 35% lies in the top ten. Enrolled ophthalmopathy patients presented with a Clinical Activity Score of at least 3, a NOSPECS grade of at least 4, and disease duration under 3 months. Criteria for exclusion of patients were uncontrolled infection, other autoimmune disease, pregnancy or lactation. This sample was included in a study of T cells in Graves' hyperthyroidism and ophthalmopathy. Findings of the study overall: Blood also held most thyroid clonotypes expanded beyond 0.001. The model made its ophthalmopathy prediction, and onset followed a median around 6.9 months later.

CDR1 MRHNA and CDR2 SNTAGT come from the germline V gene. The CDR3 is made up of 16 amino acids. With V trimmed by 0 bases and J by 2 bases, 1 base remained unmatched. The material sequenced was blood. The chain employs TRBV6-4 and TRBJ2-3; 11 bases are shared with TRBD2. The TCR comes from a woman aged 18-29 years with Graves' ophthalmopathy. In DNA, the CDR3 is TGTGCCAGCAGTGACTCGACTAGCGGGAACACAGATACGCAGTATTTT. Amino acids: CASSDSTSGNTDTQYF.